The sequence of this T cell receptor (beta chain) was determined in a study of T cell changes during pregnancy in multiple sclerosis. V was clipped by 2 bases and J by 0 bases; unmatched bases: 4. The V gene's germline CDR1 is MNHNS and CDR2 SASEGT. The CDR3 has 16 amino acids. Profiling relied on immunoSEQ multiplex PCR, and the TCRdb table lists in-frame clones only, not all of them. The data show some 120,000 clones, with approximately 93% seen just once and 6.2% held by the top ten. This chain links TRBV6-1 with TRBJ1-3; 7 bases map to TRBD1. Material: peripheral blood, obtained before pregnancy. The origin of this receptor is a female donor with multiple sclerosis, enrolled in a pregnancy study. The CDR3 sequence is CASSERDSLSGNTIYF. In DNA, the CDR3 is TGTGCCAGCAGTGAAAGGGACAGCCTCTCTGGAAACACCATATATTTT.